This T cell receptor (beta chain) was retrieved from a study of regulatory T cells in long-lasting Graves disease. Notes on the study in general: Analyses excluded thyroid tissue, covering peripheral blood alone.

Time point described: newly diagnosed GD, antithyroid drugs for less than 3 months. RNA extracted from PBMCs served as the sequencing template. The CDR3 contains 17 residues. Germline CDR1 and CDR2: DFQATT and SNEGSKA (reference sequence). The V gene end was trimmed by 4 bases and the J gene end by 1 base; junction bases not matched to a gene: 10. TCR beta libraries were built with iRepertoire HTBI primers and Arm-PCR of CDR3 regions. One entry per CDR3 protein, called by TCRdb with MiXCR from the multiplex PCR reads. The sample contains 400,000 to 500,000 distinct CDR3 sequences, roughly 17% of which appear only once. This clonotype has a handful of counts. Its antigen is undetermined. This sample was also put to use in a study of T cells in Graves' hyperthyroidism and ophthalmopathy. That investigation notes: HTBI primers drove first-round RT-PCR of the TCR CDR3.

The TCR sequence derives from a woman in her twenties or thirties with Graves disease. The material sequenced was peripheral blood mononuclear cells (PBMCs), taken at new diagnosis, from a patient treated with antithyroid drugs. This chain joins TRBV20-1 and TRBJ2-2; TRBD2 agrees at 9 bases. The CDR3 DNA reads as TGCAGTGCTAACCCCCTCCTAGCGGGATGGAACACCGGGGAGCTGTTTTTT. Protein sequence: CSANPLLAGWNTGELFF.